The present TCR beta chain was sequenced within a study of shared clonotypes between healthy human individuals. CDR3 length: 16 amino acids. Trimming removed 4 bases from V and 7 bases from J; junction bases left unmatched: 14. The V gene's germline CDR1 is SGDLS and CDR2 YYNGEE. Each cell subset's genomic DNA was divided evenly among several immunoSEQ plates. The DNA input per sorted-subset replicate PCR was approximately 210 ng, corresponding to tens of thousands of T cell genomes. Measured with immunoSEQ multiplex PCR; TCRdb has only the in-frame clones, and not every one. Of some 1.5 million clones listed, 95% to 99% are singletons. It was into CD45RA+ naive and CD45RA-negative memory subsets that the CD4+ cells were split.

The sequencing input was naive CD4+ T cells sorted from blood. As to subset: CD45RA+ positively selected. The chain links TRBV9 to TRBJ2-1; 7 bases match TRBD2. The TCR comes from a man younger than 45 in good health. CDR3 bases: TGTGCCAGCAGCCCAGGACTAGTCGGGGTCGCGAATGAGCAGTTCTTC. The encoded protein is CASSPGLVGVANEQFF.